The present entry profiles one TCR delta chain with its context. What it recognizes is unknown. One end of the junction is discordant with germline, which a read error may explain. RNA was extracted from the cells and then reverse transcribed. Pooled V-gene forward primers with one constant-region reverse primer generated the CDR3 amplicons by multiplex PCR. TCRdb re-called clones from the multiplex PCR reads using CATT. The top ten clones hold about 0.4% of a sample with approximately 58,000 delta-chain clones, approximately 16% of them seen once. Per germline, CDR1 TSWWSYY and CDR2 QGS. The CDR3 has 22 residues. This sample stems from a study of Vδ1+ human thymocytes. Findings of the study overall: Thymic TRG and TRD repertoires appeared highly polyclonal, with Gaussian CDR3 length distributions.

This TCR derives from a girl younger than two who had congenital heart surgery. V is TRDV1 and J is TRDJ1, with TRDD3 identical over 9 bases. The sample was Vdelta1+ gamma-delta thymocytes from the thymus. Documented subset: FACS-sorted CD3+ TCRalphabeta- TCRVdelta1+ TCRVdelta2- thymocytes. The CDR3 is CALGERLLNQYWGSGYTDKLIF. The CDR3 DNA reads as TGCGCTCTTGGGGAACGCCTCCTAAATCAGTACTGGGGGAGCGGTTACACCGATAAACTCATCTTT.